A selection of T cell receptor beta chains follows, all from one sample in a study of blood T cell repertoires in COVID-19. Some clones are missing from TCRdb's copy, which holds only in-frame ones; the method was immunoSEQ multiplex PCR. This table holds about 670,000 clones, over 80% found once. Sequenced material: peripheral blood. The receptors originated from a woman aged 18-30 years with acute or convalescent COVID-19. The conserved cysteine and the conserved F or W are not part of the CDR3 here. Size values are once, few and many counts, or a class for expanded clones, and some rows have none.

j_gene	v_gene	abundance	CDR3aa
TRBJ2-1	TRBV7-2	NA	ASSLAVGLAGALDEQF
TRBJ1-1	TRBV2	NA	ASADLGEIMNTEAF
TRBJ2-1	TRBV5-8	NA	ASSAGQGSANEQF
TRBJ1-1	TRBV27	NA	ASSSAQGRRAF
TRBJ1-2	TRBV3-1/TRBV3-2	NA	ASSPGRGYT
TRBJ2-2	TRBV6-5	NA	ASSYRTGTGELF
TRBJ2-7	TRBV28	NA	ASSSQGQGGYEQY
TRBJ1-2	TRBV7-2	NA	ASSLDMGSDGYT
TRBJ2-1	TRBV14	NA	ASSQDLLAGGRAPREQF
TRBJ1-1	TRBV29-1	few	SVMLGLTFVNTEAF
TRBJ2-5	TRBV10-3	NA	AISFGQQETQY
TRBJ1-1	TRBV6-5	NA	ASGRGPNTEAF
TRBJ1-3	TRBV9	NA	ASSPGTGNSGNTIY
TRBJ1-2	TRBV7-2	NA	ASIQRGGRVNYGYT
TRBJ1-2	TRBV3-1/TRBV3-2	few	ASSRDTNYGYT
TRBJ1-1	TRBV19	NA	ASSIPGGGNTEAF
TRBJ1-5	TRBV30	NA	AWRGAAVGVNQPQH
TRBJ1-5	TRBV6-4	few	ASSDEASNQPQH
TRBJ2-7	TRBV5-8	many	ASIPWDRTSYEQY
TRBJ1-1	TRBV4-1	NA	ASSQAHSGNTEAF
TRBJ1-2	TRBV9	NA	ASSAPQQGGGYT
TRBJ2-2	TRBV10-3	NA	AISEVAGGPNTGELF
TRBJ1-2	TRBV6-6	NA	ASSRVTGMTNYGYT
TRBJ1-2	TRBV19	NA	ASSIPAGSYGYT
TRBJ1-2	TRBV3-1/TRBV3-2	NA	ASSRGVGNYGYT
TRBJ1-1	TRBV11-2	NA	ASSLGTVGAF
TRBJ1-2	TRBV6-5	NA	ASRTGGFNYGYT
TRBJ2-3	TRBV6-5	NA	ASSSRRQSTDTQY
TRBJ2-7	TRBV9	NA	ASSDGTGWGYEQY
TRBJ1-1	TRBV4-1	NA	ASSHRMDSTNTEAF
TRBJ1-5	TRBV18	NA	ASSLQGRVSNQPQH
TRBJ1-5	TRBV30	once	AWSDTLGGQPQH
TRBJ2-3	TRBV18	NA	ASSPGLAGGKADTQY
TRBJ1-5	TRBV18	NA	ASSPVTGVQPQH
TRBJ2-3	TRBV6-4	NA	ASRPFGGSTDTQY
TRBJ1-5	TRBV19	few	ASSVALSGQPQH
TRBJ2-3	TRBV11-2	NA	ASSSLQGASDTQY
TRBJ1-2	TRBV3-1/TRBV3-2	once	ASSQDGQKYGYT
TRBJ1-5	TRBV7-2	NA	ASSFASIDRAGNQPQH
TRBJ2-1	TRBV30	NA	AWSVRGGHGEQF
TRBJ1-5	TRBV2	NA	ASSGKNRYQPQH
TRBJ1-5	TRBV28	NA	ASRTGGDQPQH
TRBJ2-2	TRBV24-1	NA	ATSAPRDSTELF
TRBJ1-2	TRBV11-2	NA	ASSLDSGTGGDGYT
TRBJ1-2	TRBV7-2	NA	ASSSQGGLYGYT
TRBJ1-5	TRBV6-5	NA	ASRDTGDQPQH
TRBJ2-7	TRBV5-1	NA	ASSFARGLYEQY
TRBJ2-5	TRBV19	NA	ASSIDLEVATQY
TRBJ1-1	TRBV7-8	NA	ASSLALVPGGTEAF
TRBJ1-2	TRBV5-4	once	ASSLDSSYGYT